This T cell receptor (beta chain) was sequenced for a study of T cells in Graves' hyperthyroidism and ophthalmopathy. Study findings and constraints: Most clonotypes expanded in thyroid above 0.001 were likewise present in blood.

Those patients with uncontrolled infection, other autoimmune disease, pregnancy or lactation were excluded. Used for diagnoses were clinical symptoms, serum thyroxine and TRAb, thyroid ultrasound and orbital computed tomography. This clonotype has ten or more counts. The antigen is not known. TCR beta CDR3 sequences were amplified from RNA transcripts. HTBI primers were employed in a first-round RT-PCR of the TCR CDR3. TCRdb reanalysed the multiplex PCR reads using MiXCR and keeps one entry per CDR3 protein. The repertoire holds roughly 290,000 distinct CDR3 sequences, approximately 15% seen once, with over 45% in the top ten. This CDR3 spans 13 amino acids. The ends were cut back, 2 bases at V and 3 bases at J, with 8 bases in the middle.

This chain uses TRBV12-3 or TRBV12-4 with TRBJ2-7; weak D call: TRBD2 (6 bases). Sequenced material: blood. This TCR was sampled from a woman aged 60-70 years with Graves' ophthalmopathy. CDR3 sequence: CASSLRRDYEQYF. CDR3 DNA sequence: TGTGCCAGCAGTTTAAGGAGGGACTACGAGCAGTACTTC.